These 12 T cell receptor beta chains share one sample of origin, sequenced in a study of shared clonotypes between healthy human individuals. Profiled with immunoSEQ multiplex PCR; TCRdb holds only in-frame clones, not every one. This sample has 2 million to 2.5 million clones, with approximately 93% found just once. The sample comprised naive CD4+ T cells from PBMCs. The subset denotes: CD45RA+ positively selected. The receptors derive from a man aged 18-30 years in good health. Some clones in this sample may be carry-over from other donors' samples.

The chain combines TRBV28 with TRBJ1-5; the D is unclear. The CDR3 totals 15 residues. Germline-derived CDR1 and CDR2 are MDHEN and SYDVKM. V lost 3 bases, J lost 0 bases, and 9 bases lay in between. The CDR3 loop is CASSFGQRSNQPQHF. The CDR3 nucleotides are TGTGCCAGCAGTTTTGGTCAGCGTAGCAATCAGCCCCAGCATTTT.

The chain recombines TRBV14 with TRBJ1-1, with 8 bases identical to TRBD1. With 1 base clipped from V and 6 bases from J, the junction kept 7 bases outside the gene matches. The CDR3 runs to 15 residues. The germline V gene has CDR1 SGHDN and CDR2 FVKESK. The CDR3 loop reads CASSQAQGVRAEAFF. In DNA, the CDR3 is TGTGCCAGCAGCCAAGCACAGGGGGTTAGGGCTGAAGCTTTCTTT. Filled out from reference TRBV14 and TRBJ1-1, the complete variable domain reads EAGVTQFPSHSVIEKGQTVTLRCDPISGHDNLYWYRRVMGKEIKFLLHFVKESKQDESGMPNNRFLAERTGGTYSTLKVQPAELEDSGVYFCASSQAQGVRAEAFFGQGTRLTVV.

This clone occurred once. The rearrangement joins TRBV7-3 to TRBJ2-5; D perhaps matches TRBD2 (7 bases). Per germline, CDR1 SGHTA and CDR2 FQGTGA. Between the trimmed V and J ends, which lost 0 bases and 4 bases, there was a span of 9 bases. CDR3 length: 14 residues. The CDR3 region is CASSLTRGAETQYF. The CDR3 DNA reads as TGTGCCAGCAGCTTAACTCGGGGGGCAGAGACCCAGTACTTC.

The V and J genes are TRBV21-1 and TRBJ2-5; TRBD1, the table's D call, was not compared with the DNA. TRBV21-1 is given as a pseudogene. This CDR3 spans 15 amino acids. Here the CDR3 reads CASSKAGQGTRTQYF. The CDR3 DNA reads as TGTGCCAGCAGCAAAGCGGGACAGGGGACAAGGACCCAGTACTTC.

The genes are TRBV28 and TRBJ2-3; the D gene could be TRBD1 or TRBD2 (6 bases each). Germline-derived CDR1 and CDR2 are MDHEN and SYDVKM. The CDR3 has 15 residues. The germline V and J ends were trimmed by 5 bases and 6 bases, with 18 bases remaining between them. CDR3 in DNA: TGTGCCAGCAGTACCGCCTCGGGGGCGGGGGATACGCAGTATTTT. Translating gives CASSTASGAGDTQYF.

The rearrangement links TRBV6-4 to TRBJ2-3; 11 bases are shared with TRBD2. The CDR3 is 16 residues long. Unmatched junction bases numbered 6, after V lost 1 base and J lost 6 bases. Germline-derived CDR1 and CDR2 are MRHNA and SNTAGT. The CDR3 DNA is TGTGCCAGCAGTGACTATAGCGGGAGGGCGGTTGATACGCAGTATTTT. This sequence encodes CASSDYSGRAVDTQYF.

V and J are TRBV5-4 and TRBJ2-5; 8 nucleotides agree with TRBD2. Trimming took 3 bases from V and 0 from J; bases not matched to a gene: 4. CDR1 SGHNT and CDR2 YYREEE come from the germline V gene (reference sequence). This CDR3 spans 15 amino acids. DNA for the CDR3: TGTGCCAGCAGCTCGGGGGGGGTCCACCAAGAGACCCAGTACTTC. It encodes CASSSGGVHQETQYF.

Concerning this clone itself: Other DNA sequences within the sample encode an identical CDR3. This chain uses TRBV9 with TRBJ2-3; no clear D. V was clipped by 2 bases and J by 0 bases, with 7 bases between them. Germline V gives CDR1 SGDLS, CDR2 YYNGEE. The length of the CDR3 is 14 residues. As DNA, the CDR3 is TGTGCCAGCAGCGTCAGGAGTAGCACAGATACGCAGTATTTT. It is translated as CASSVRSSTDTQYF. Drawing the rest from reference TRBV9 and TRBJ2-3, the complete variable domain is DSGVTQTPKHLITATGQRVTLRCSPRSGDLSVYWYQQSLDQGLQFLIQYYNGEERAKGNILERFSAQQFPDLHSELNLSSLELGDSALYFCASSVRSSTDTQYFGPGTRLTVL.

Written as DNA, the CDR3 is TGTGCCAGCAGCCAAGATAATGGAAGCAATCAGCCCCAGCATTTT. It is translated as CASSQDNGSNQPQHF. V gene TRBV4-2 combines with J gene TRBJ1-5; D is unresolved. Trimming left V 0 bases short and J 1 base short, with 7 bases between. The CDR3 length is 15 residues. The germline CDR1 and CDR2 sequences are LGHNA and YNFKEQ.

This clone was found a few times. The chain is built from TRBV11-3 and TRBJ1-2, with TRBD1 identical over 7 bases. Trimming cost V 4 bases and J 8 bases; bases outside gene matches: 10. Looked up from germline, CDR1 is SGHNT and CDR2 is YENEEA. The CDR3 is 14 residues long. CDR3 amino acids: CASSYGTEYAGYTF. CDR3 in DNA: TGTGCCAGCAGCTACGGGACAGAATATGCGGGCTACACCTTC.

The DNA of the CDR3 is TGTGCCAGCGGGAACTACAATGAGCAGTTCTTC. Translating it yields CASGNYNEQFF. The rearrangement joins TRBV9 to TRBJ2-1, with D uncertain. There are 11 residues in the CDR3. Germline-derived CDR1 and CDR2 are SGDLS and YYNGEE. Trimming cost V 7 bases and J 3 bases, with 5 bases left between them. The variable domain in full, completed from reference TRBV9 and TRBJ2-1, reads DSGVTQTPKHLITATGQRVTLRCSPRSGDLSVYWYQQSLDQGLQFLIQYYNGEERAKGNILERFSAQQFPDLHSELNLSSLELGDSALYFCASGNYNEQFFGPGTRLTVL.

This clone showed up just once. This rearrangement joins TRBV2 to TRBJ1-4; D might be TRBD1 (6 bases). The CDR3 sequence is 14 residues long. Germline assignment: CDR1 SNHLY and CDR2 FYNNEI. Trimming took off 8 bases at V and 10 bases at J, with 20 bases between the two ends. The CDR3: CASSEGGSAGKLFF. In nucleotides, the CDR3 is TGTGCCAGCTCCGAGGGGGGGTCGGCAGGAAAACTGTTTTTT.